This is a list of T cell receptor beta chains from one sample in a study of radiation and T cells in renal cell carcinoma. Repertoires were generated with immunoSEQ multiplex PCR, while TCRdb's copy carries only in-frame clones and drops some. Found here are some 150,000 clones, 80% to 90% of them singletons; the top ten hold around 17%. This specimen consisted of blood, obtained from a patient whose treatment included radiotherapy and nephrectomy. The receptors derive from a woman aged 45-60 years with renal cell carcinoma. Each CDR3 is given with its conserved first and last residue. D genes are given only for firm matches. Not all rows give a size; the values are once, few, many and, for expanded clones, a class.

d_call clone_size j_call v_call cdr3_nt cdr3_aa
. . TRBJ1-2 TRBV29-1 TGCAGCGTTGAAGCTTTGGTGGGAGGCTACACCTTC CSVEALVGGYTF
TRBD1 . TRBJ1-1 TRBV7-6 TGTGCCAGCAGCGCCTTACAGGGGGAGAACACTGAAGCTTTCTTT CASSALQGENTEAFF
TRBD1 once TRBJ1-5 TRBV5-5 TGTGCCAGCAGCCCGGCAGGGGGCATGGGCAATCAGCCCCAGCATTTT CASSPAGGMGNQPQHF
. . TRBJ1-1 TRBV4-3 TGCGCCAGCAGCCGGATTCACGGGGACACTGAAGCTTTCTTT CASSRIHGDTEAFF
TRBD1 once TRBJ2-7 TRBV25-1 TGTGCCAGCAGTGAAAAAGCACAGGGGGCGAGGGAGCAGTACTTC CASSEKAQGAREQYF
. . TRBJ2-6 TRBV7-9 TGTGCCAGCACCCGAGGAGGGGGGTCCGCTGGGGCCAACGTCCTGACTTTC CASTRGGGSAGANVLTF
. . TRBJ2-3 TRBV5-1 TGCGCCAGCAGCTTCACCCCCACAGATACGCAGTATTTT CASSFTPTDTQYF
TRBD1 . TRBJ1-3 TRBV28 TGTGCCAGCAGTACAGGGGTTTCGACCATATATTTT CASSTGVSTIYF
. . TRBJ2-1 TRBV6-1 TGTGCCAGCAGTGAAATGGGGGTGGAACAGTTCTTC CASSEMGVEQFF
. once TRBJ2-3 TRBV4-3 TGCGCCAGCAGCCAAGAAGATGGGACCACAGATACGCAGTATTTT CASSQEDGTTDTQYF
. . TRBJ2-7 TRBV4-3 TGCGCCAGCAGCCAAGATAACACCTACGAGCAGTACTTC CASSQDNTYEQYF
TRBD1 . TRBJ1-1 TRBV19 TGTGCCTCAGGTAGGGGACAGGGTTACGAGGAAGCTTTCTTT CASGRGQGYEEAFF
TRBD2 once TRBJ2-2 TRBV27 TGTGCCAGCAGTTTACGGGGGGTTGACACCGGGGAGCTGTTTTTT CASSLRGVDTGELFF
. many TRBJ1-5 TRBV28 TGTGCCAGCAGTTCAGATAGCAATCAGCCCCAGCATTTT CASSSDSNQPQHF
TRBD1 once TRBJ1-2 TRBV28 TGTGCCAGCAGAGAAGGAGGGGACAGGGACGGCTATGGCTACACCTTC CASREGGDRDGYGYTF
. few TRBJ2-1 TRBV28 TGTGCCAGCGCAGGGTCCCCCTACAATGAGCAGTTCTTC CASAGSPYNEQFF
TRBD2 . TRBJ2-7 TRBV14 TGTGCCAGCAGCCCGCAGCGGGGGCCCTACGAGCAGTACTTC CASSPQRGPYEQYF
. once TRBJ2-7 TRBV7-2 TGTGCCAGCAGCTTATCGTTGTCATCCTACGAGCAGTACTTC CASSLSLSSYEQYF
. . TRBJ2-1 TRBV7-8 TGTGCCAGCAGCTCTGTAAACGGGGAGCAGTTCTTC CASSSVNGEQFF
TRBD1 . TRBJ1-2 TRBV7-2 TGTGCCAGCAGCTCCCAACAGGGGTCTGGCTACACCTTC CASSSQQGSGYTF
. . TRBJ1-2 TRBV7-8 TGTGCCAGCAGCTTATCGGATACGGTTGGCTACACCTTC CASSLSDTVGYTF
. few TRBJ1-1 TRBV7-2 TGTGCCAGCACCCTGTGGGGGACTGAAGCTTTCTTT CASTLWGTEAFF
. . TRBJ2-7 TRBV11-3 TGTGCCAGCAGCTTATCGAGGGAAGACGAGCAGTACTTC CASSLSREDEQYF
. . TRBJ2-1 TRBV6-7 TGTGCCAGCAGAATGGTTGAGCGGGTCTACAATGAGCAGTTCTTC CASRMVERVYNEQFF
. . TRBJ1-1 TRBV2 TGTGCCAGCCTAGTCCAGAGGAACACTGAAGCTTTCTTT CASLVQRNTEAFF
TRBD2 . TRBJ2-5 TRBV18 TGTGCCAGCTCACCACCGCGGAGACGGCTAGCGGTCGAGACCCAGTACTTC CASSPPRRRLAVETQYF
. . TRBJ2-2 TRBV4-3 TGCGCCAGCAGCCAAGATAGGTCAGCCGGGGAGCTGTTTTTT CASSQDRSAGELFF
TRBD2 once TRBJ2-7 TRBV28 TGTGCCAGCATCCCTCCGACTAGCGGGGGACGCGAGCAGTACTTC CASIPPTSGGREQYF
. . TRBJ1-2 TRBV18 TGTGCCAGCTCTCCCTTCGGAGACAGCCTTCCCGGCACCTTC CASSPFGDSLPGTF
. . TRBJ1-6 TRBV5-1 TGCGCCAGCAGCTTGGACCTAAGGCTTAATTCACCCCTCCACTTT CASSLDLRLNSPLHF
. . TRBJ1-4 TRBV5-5 TGTGCCAGCAGCTTCCCAAGACAGTCAACTAATGAAAAACTGTTTTTT CASSFPRQSTNEKLFF
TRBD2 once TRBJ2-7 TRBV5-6 TGTGCCAGCAGCCCGGGAGGACGGGAGGGCTACGAGCAGTACTTC CASSPGGREGYEQYF
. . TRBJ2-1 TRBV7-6 TGTGCCAGCAGCTCCCGGGACTTTTACAATGAGCAGTTCTTC CASSSRDFYNEQFF
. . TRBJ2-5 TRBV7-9 TGTGCCAGCAGCCCGGCAGGTTTCCAAGAGACCCAGTACTTC CASSPAGFQETQYF
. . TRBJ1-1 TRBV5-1 TGCGCCAGCAGCTTGTTAGGGGCTGAAGCTTTCTTT CASSLLGAEAFF
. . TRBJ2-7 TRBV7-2 TGTGCCAGCAGCTTATCCTACGAGCAGTACTTC CASSLSYEQYF
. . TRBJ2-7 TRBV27 TGTGCCAGCGGATTACGTGTCGACTACGAGCAGTACTTC CASGLRVDYEQYF
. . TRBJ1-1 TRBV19 TGTGCCAGTAGGGCCTTGGACACTGAAGCTTTCTTT CASRALDTEAFF
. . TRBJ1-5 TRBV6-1 TGTGCCAGCAGCGGGTCCACAGGGAACAATCAGCCCCAGCATTTT CASSGSTGNNQPQHF
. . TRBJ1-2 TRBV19 TGTGCCAGTAGTATGACAGTTCTGGACGGAGGCTACACCTTC CASSMTVLDGGYTF
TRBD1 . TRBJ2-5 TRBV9 TGTGCCAGCAGCGCACAGGGGGGAAACCAAGAGACCCAGTACTTC CASSAQGGNQETQYF
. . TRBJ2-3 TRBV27 TGTGCCAGCAGTTTAGCGGGCGTGCAGTATTTT CASSLAGVQYF
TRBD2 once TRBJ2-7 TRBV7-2 TGTGCCAGCAGCTTGTTTGGGGAGGGCGAGCAGTACTTC CASSLFGEGEQYF
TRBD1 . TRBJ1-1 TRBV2 TGTGCCAGCGCCCTAGGGGACAGTCGCACTGAAGCTTTCTTT CASALGDSRTEAFF
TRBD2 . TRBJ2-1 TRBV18 TGTGCCAGCTCACCGACTAGCGGAGCCTACAATGAGCAGTTCTTC CASSPTSGAYNEQFF
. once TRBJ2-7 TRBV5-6 TGTGCCAGCAGCTTGGGGTTCGAGCAGTACTTC CASSLGFEQYF
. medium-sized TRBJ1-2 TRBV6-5 TGTGCCAGCAGTTACTCCGGATTAGGGCCCTATGGCTACACCTTC CASSYSGLGPYGYTF
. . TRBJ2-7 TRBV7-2 TGTGCCAGCAGCTTAGGAGGGAGTTCAGGGTGGGAGCAGTACTTC CASSLGGSSGWEQYF
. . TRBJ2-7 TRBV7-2 TGTGCCAGCAGTCCATCTATCCAGGGCGGTTACGAGCAGTACTTC CASSPSIQGGYEQYF
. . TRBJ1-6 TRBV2 TGTGCCAGCAGGCCGTCGCAGAGAGATAATTCACCCCTCCACTTT CASRPSQRDNSPLHF
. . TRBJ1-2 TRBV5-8 TGTGCCAGCAGCCCTCAAAGCTATGGCTACACCTTC CASSPQSYGYTF
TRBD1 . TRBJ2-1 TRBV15 TGTGCCACCAGCAGAGGCCCTGGGACAGGAAGGAATGAGCAGTTCTTC CATSRGPGTGRNEQFF
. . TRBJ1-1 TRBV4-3 TGCGCCAGCAGCCAAGAGAAGGAGAATGAAGCTTTCTTT CASSQEKENEAFF
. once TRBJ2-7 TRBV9 TGTGCCAGCAGCGTGATAGCGGAGACATACGAGCAGTACTTC CASSVIAETYEQYF